This T cell receptor beta chain was profiled in a study of CXCR3-negative and CXCR3-positive naive CD8 T cells. Study-level points and caveats: More hydrophobic TRB CDR3s were found in CXCR3-positive naive cells than in CXCR3-negative naive cells. Memory CD8+ cells showed much lower diversity, while both naive subsets were comparably high. Naive subsets showed comparable surface CD5, and TCR interaction strength was also inferred from TRB CDR3 physicochemistry.

CDR1 and CDR2 (germline): MGHRA, YSYEKL. CDR3 length equals 15 residues. Notes on this clonotype: Its target is not known.

All CD8+ T cell subsets were sorted in triplicate at 300,000 cells each. TRB cDNA libraries were made by UMI-labeled 5' RACE. Using the 5' RACE reads, TCRdb records one entry per CDR3 protein without DNA. The sample's table shows about 150,000 distinct CDR3 sequences. The sequence was collected from a human donor in good health. Some clones in this sample may be carry-over from other donors' samples. The specimen sequenced was naive CXCR3+ CD8+ T cells from blood. The subset denotes: CD45RO-CCR7+CD27+CD95- naive CD8+ T cells expressing CXCR3 (TNR3+). V and J are TRBV4-1 and TRBJ2-7; TCRdb indicates TRBD1, and absent DNA this call remains unverified. The CDR3 is CASSQDIGTAYEQYF.